This T cell receptor (beta chain) was profiled in a study of vaccination and CD4 T cells after COVID-19. Turning to the study itself: Convalescent donors totaled six males and four females, including two who were Hispanic. Post-vaccination specimens were collected at a median of roughly 69 days following dose two (range 14 to 241).

Treatment given: approximately 9-day PBMC culture with coronavirus spike peptide pools or control peptides (ViraFEST assay). With peptide pools, ViraFEST first expanded antigen-specific T cells and afterwards sequenced their TCRs. The Oncomine TCR Beta short-read assay was applied to DNA of cultured CD4+ T cells. TCRdb called the PCR reads again in MiXCR, with one record for every CDR3 protein. The sample holds approximately 11,000 distinct CDR3 sequences, 40% to 50% seen once. Trimming at V came to 5 bases and at J to 5 bases, leaving 11 bases not matched to a gene. This CDR3 is built from 15 residues. The germline gives CDR1 DFQATT, CDR2 SNEGSKA (reference sequence). With regard to this clonotype: Its antigen remains unidentified.

This TCR derives from a human donor who had recovered from COVID-19. The chain combines TRBV20-1 with TRBJ2-1, with TRBD2 identical over 8 bases. Sequences were obtained from CD4+ T cells from blood, cultured in vitro. The CDR3 here is CSAYETGTRNNEQFF. In DNA, the CDR3 is TGCAGTGCTTACGAAACCGGGACTAGAAACAATGAGCAGTTCTTC.